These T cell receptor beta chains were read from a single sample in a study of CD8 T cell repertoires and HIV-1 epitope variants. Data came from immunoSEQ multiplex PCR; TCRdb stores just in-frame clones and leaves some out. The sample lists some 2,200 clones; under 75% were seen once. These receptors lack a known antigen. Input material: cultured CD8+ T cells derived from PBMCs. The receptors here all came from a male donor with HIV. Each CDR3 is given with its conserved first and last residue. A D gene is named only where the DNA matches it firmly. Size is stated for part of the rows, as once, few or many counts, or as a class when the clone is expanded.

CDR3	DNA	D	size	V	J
CASSPATNEKLFF	TGTGCCAGCAGTCCTGCAACTAATGAAAAACTGTTTTTT	NA	few	TRBV28	TRBJ1-4
CASSVGSETQYF	TGTGCCAGCAGCGTAGGTTCAGAGACCCAGTACTTC	NA	NA	TRBV9	TRBJ2-5
CASSLSMGAGTEAFF	TGTGCCAGCAGCTTATCGATGGGGGCTGGGACTGAAGCTTTCTTT	NA	NA	TRBV7-3	TRBJ1-1
CASSFSSGRLSSTDTQYF	TGTGCCAGCAGCTTTTCTAGCGGGAGGCTCTCAAGCACAGATACGCAGTATTTT	TRBD2	NA	TRBV7-6	TRBJ2-3
CASVSPSGHVQETQYF	TGTGCCAGCGTTAGTCCTAGCGGCCACGTTCAAGAGACCCAGTACTTC	TRBD2	NA	TRBV28	TRBJ2-5
CASSSLRGPTYQETQYF	TGTGCCAGCAGCTCCCTGAGGGGACCTACATACCAAGAGACCCAGTACTTC	NA	NA	TRBV7-9	TRBJ2-5
CASSVGSYNSPLHF	TGTGCCAGCAGCGTTGGTTCCTATAATTCACCCCTCCACTTT	NA	NA	TRBV9	TRBJ1-6
CASSLATGGTEAFF	TGCGCCAGCAGCTTGGCCACAGGCGGAACTGAAGCTTTCTTT	NA	NA	TRBV5-1	TRBJ1-1
CASRGQGGFQAFF	TGTGCCAGCAGGGGACAGGGAGGATTTCAAGCTTTCTTT	TRBD1	NA	TRBV28	TRBJ1-1
CASSNPGDRGHEQYF	TGTGCCAGCAGTAACCCCGGGGACAGGGGCCACGAGCAGTACTTC	TRBD1	NA	TRBV2	TRBJ2-7
CASSLARASGTSTDTQYF	TGTGCCAGCAGCTTAGCGCGGGCTAGCGGGACGAGCACAGATACGCAGTATTTT	TRBD2	NA	TRBV7-6	TRBJ2-3
CASSIEGGRSYNEQFF	TGTGCCAGTAGTATAGAGGGCGGGAGGTCCTACAATGAGCAGTTCTTC	TRBD2	NA	TRBV19	TRBJ2-1
CASSSWDRAYEQYF	TGTGCCAGCAGCTCGTGGGACAGGGCCTACGAGCAGTACTTC	TRBD1	NA	TRBV5-4	TRBJ2-7
CASSLHDRDGYTF	TGTGCCAGCAGTTTACACGATCGGGATGGCTACACCTTC	NA	NA	TRBV6-5	TRBJ1-2
CASSQSGGVTEAFF	TGCGCCAGCAGCCAATCGGGTGGGGTCACTGAAGCTTTCTTT	NA	NA	TRBV4-1	TRBJ1-1
CASSFGPDYEQYF	TGTGCCAGCAGCTTTGGGCCTGACTACGAGCAGTACTTC	NA	few	TRBV5-6	TRBJ2-7
CSVEDRRGTQYF	TGCAGCGTTGAAGATCGTAGGGGCACCCAGTACTTC	NA	NA	TRBV29-1	TRBJ2-5
CASSLDGLEREDPNEQFF	TGTGCCAGCAGCTTAGACGGACTGGAGCGGGAGGATCCCAATGAGCAGTTCTTC	TRBD2	once	TRBV7-8	TRBJ2-1
CASSGTGGTDTQYF	TGTGCCAGCAGTGGGACAGGCGGGACAGATACGCAGTATTTT	TRBD1	NA	TRBV6-9	TRBJ2-3
CASSMTQGGNQPQHF	TGTGCCAGTAGTATGACGCAGGGTGGCAATCAGCCCCAGCATTTT	NA	NA	TRBV19	TRBJ1-5
CASSVEAGTSGGAEAFF	TGTGCCAGCAGCGTAGAGGCAGGGACGTCCGGTGGCGCTGAAGCTTTCTTT	NA	NA	TRBV9	TRBJ1-1
CASSDSGSFPDTQYF	TGTGCCAGCAGTGATAGCGGGAGCTTCCCAGATACGCAGTATTTT	TRBD2	NA	TRBV5-4	TRBJ2-3
CASSLWTGGTEAFF	TGTGCCAGCAGTTTATGGACAGGGGGCACTGAAGCTTTCTTT	TRBD1	few	TRBV28	TRBJ1-1
CASTYTAGEYEAFF	TGTGCCAGCACATACACTGCGGGGGAGTATGAAGCTTTCTTT	NA	few	TRBV27	TRBJ1-1
CASSLGGREKLFF	TGTGCCAGCAGCTTAGGCGGGCGGGAAAAACTGTTTTTT	NA	NA	TRBV13	TRBJ1-4
CASSVDPATYNEQFF	TGTGCCAGCAGCGTCGACCCAGCGACCTACAATGAGCAGTTCTTC	NA	NA	TRBV9	TRBJ2-1
CASSYSLGEQYF	TGTGCCAGCAGCTACAGTCTGGGCGAGCAGTACTTC	NA	few	TRBV4-2	TRBJ2-7
CASSNPGGGWETQYF	TGCGCCAGCAGCAACCCGGGGGGCGGTTGGGAGACCCAGTACTTC	NA	NA	TRBV4-1	TRBJ2-5
CASSKEGLSYNEQFF	TGTGCCAGCAGCAAGGAGGGTCTCTCCTACAATGAGCAGTTCTTC	NA	NA	TRBV21-1	TRBJ2-1
CASSLGGGDTGELFF	TGTGCCAGCAGCCTCGGAGGAGGGGACACCGGGGAGCTGTTTTTT	NA	NA	TRBV9	TRBJ2-2
CASSQGPIGYEQYF	TGTGCCAGCAGTCAGGGGCCAATTGGCTACGAGCAGTACTTC	NA	NA	TRBV27	TRBJ2-7
CASSYSAGKYGYTF	TGTGCCAGCAGTTACTCAGCCGGAAAATATGGCTACACCTTC	NA	once	TRBV6-5	TRBJ1-2
CASTVLAPQKGGADNEQFF	TGTGCCAGCACGGTTCTGGCACCTCAGAAAGGAGGGGCGGACAATGAGCAGTTCTTC	NA	NA	TRBV7-9	TRBJ2-1
CASRPGTGDEKLFF	TGTGCCAGCAGGCCCGGGACAGGGGATGAAAAACTGTTTTTT	TRBD1	NA	TRBV28	TRBJ1-4
CASSLGGENEQYF	TGTGCCAGCAGCTTGGGGGGGGAAAACGAGCAGTACTTC	TRBD2	NA	TRBV7-2	TRBJ2-7
CASSYSPGMNTEAFF	TGTGCCAGCAGTTACTCCCCAGGGATGAACACTGAAGCTTTCTTT	NA	NA	TRBV6-5	TRBJ1-1
CASSFQSGSSYNEQFF	TGTGCCAGCAGCTTTCAGAGCGGGAGCTCCTACAATGAGCAGTTCTTC	TRBD2	NA	TRBV11-1	TRBJ2-1
CASSTGLAGYEQYF	TGTGCCAGCAGTACCGGACTAGCGGGATACGAGCAGTACTTC	TRBD2	few	TRBV28	TRBJ2-7
CASSYLDMNTEAFF	TGTGCCAGCAGTTACTTGGATATGAACACTGAAGCTTTCTTT	NA	medium-sized	TRBV6-5	TRBJ1-1
CASSVDSTGGGQPQHF	TGTGCCAGCAGCGTAGATTCGACAGGGGGAGGTCAGCCCCAGCATTTT	TRBD1	NA	TRBV9	TRBJ1-5
CASSDRGAYGYTF	TGTGCCAGCAGCGACAGGGGGGCCTATGGCTACACCTTC	TRBD1	NA	TRBV9	TRBJ1-2
CAWSTGSGANVLTF	TGTGCCTGGAGCACCGGGTCCGGGGCCAACGTCCTGACTTTC	NA	NA	TRBV30	TRBJ2-6
CASSLSTSGRSEQYF	TGTGCCAGCAGTTTATCGACTAGCGGGAGATCCGAGCAGTACTTC	TRBD2	NA	TRBV27	TRBJ2-7
CASSLGTEAFF	TGTGCCAGCAGTTTGGGGACTGAAGCTTTCTTT	NA	NA	TRBV28	TRBJ1-1
CASSLEGYEETQYF	TGTGCCAGCAGTTTGGAGGGTTATGAAGAGACCCAGTACTTC	NA	NA	TRBV27	TRBJ2-5
CASSPSGEIQETQYF	TGCGCCAGCAGCCCGTCGGGGGAGATCCAAGAGACCCAGTACTTC	NA	NA	TRBV4-3	TRBJ2-5